The 8 T cell receptor beta chains given below trace back to one sample, sequenced in a study of blood T cell repertoires in COVID-19. Libraries were prepared by immunoSEQ multiplex PCR; TCRdb keeps only in-frame clonotypes and omits some of them. The sample has around 150,000 clones, around 80% seen once; the top ten hold approximately 11%. Sequencing used peripheral blood. The receptors here all came from a man between 60 and 75 years old who had recovered from COVID-19.

This clone showed up just once. The junction does not match germline at one end; this may be a read error. The chain combines TRBV6-5 with TRBJ1-1; weak D call: TRBD1 (6 bases). The CDR3 covers 13 residues. Per germline, CDR1 MNHEY and CDR2 SVGAGI. The CDR3 sequence: CASSDSRGTEAFF. The CDR3 nucleotides are TGTGCCAGCAGTGACTCAAGGGGGACTGAAGCTTTCTTT.

V is TRBV4-1 and J is TRBJ2-1, with TRBD2 matching 14 bases. This CDR3 comprises 17 residues. Per germline, CDR1 MGHRA and CDR2 YSYEKL. Unmatched junction bases numbered 8, after V lost 4 bases and J lost 6 bases. CDR3 nucleotide sequence: TGCGCCAGCAGCCTGGGACTAGCGGGGGCCCTTACCAATGAGCAGTTCTTC. It is translated as CASSLGLAGALTNEQFF.

This sequence joins TRBV6-5 and TRBJ2-1, with 11 bases identical to TRBD1. V was clipped by 10 bases and J by 7 bases; unmatched bases: 9. This CDR3 contains 14 residues. Germline CDR1 reads MNHEY; CDR2 reads SVGAGI. CDR3 residues: CATLRDRGINEQFF. CDR3 DNA: TGTGCCACCCTCCGGGACAGGGGGATAAATGAGCAGTTCTTC.

J is TRBJ1-2 and V is TRBV20-1; 8 nucleotides align to TRBD1. The V segment lost 3 bases and the J segment 3 bases; nucleotides outside the gene matches: 3. This CDR3 is built from 13 residues. CDR1 is DFQATT, CDR2 SNEGSKA, per germline (reference sequence). This CDR3 reads CSASDRGHYGYTF. The CDR3 nucleotides read TGCAGTGCTAGTGACAGGGGCCACTATGGCTACACCTTC.

This clone has just a few counts. This chain joins TRBV5-6 and TRBJ1-3; D perhaps matches TRBD1 (5 bases). Germline CDR1 reads SGHDT; CDR2 reads YYEEEE. Trimming removed 3 bases from V and 2 bases from J, with 9 bases in between. The CDR3 length is 14 residues. The DNA of the CDR3 is TGTGCCAGCAGCTCGGGAGGGGCTGGAAACACCATATATTTT. The encoded protein is CASSSGGAGNTIYF. Filled out from reference TRBV5-6 and TRBJ1-3, the complete variable domain reads DAGVTQSPTHLIKTRGQQVTLRCSPKSGHDTVSWYQQALGQGPQFIFQYYEEEERQRGNFPDRFSGHQFPNYSSELNVNALLLGDSALYLCASSSGGAGNTIYFGEGSWLTVV.

The V call is TRBV6-5, the J call TRBJ2-7, with 7 bases lining up with TRBD2. CDR1 is MNHEY, CDR2 SVGAGI, per germline. This CDR3 comprises 12 residues. Germline trimming cut 4 bases from V and 5 bases from J; bases unmatched to any gene: 2. The CDR3, as DNA: TGTGCCAGCAGTTGGGACTACGACGAGCAGTACTTC. Encoded protein: CASSWDYDEQYF.

The chain is built from TRBV19 and TRBJ1-1; possibly TRBD1 for D (5 bases). V was cut by 10 bases and J by 5 bases, with 8 bases left in between. This CDR3 region has 10 residues. Germline assignment: CDR1 LNHDA and CDR2 SQIVND (reference sequence). The DNA of the CDR3 is TGTGCCACCAAGGGGACTGAAGCTTTCTTT. This gives the protein CATKGTEAFF.

The chain couples TRBV4-1 to TRBJ2-2; 8 bases are shared with TRBD2. The germline gives CDR1 MGHRA, CDR2 YSYEKL. With 0 bases clipped from V and 4 bases from J, the junction kept 13 bases outside the gene matches. The CDR3 extends over 19 amino acids. CDR3 in DNA: TGCGCCAGCAGCCAAGACTTCCGTACACTAGCGGAGATCACCGGGGAGCTGTTTTTT. Residues: CASSQDFRTLAEITGELFF.